These 6 T cell receptor beta chains were sequenced from one sample in a study of early T cells in non-severe SARS-CoV-2 infection. TCRdb itself ran the 5' RACE reads through MiXCR, one entry per CDR3 protein. The table shows roughly 57,000 distinct CDR3 sequences, with approximately 13% occurring only once. The sequenced material came from whole blood. The receptors stem from an adult who was a healthcare worker with PCR-confirmed SARS-CoV-2 infection or an uninfected control (not recorded which).

The gene calls are TRBV11-1 and TRBJ2-7, with D uncertain. Looked up from germline, CDR1 is SGHAT and CDR2 is FQDESV (reference sequence). The CDR3 sequence is 16 residues long. Trimming removed 1 base at V and 6 bases at J, with 19 bases between. CDR3 coding DNA: TGTGCCAGCAGCTTAGGCCTCGGCGCAACCTCCGGCGAGCAGTACTTC. This gives the protein CASSLGLGATSGEQYF. Using reference TRBV11-1 and TRBJ2-7 for the parts outside the CDR3, the full variable domain is EAEVAQSPRYKITEKSQAVAFWCDPISGHATLYWYRQILGQGPELLVQFQDESVVDDSQLPKDRFSAERLKGVDSTLKIQPAELGDSAMYLCASSLGLGATSGEQYFGPGTRLTVT.

The CDR3 is CASSPGSNEKLFF. CDR3 DNA sequence: TGTGCCAGCTCACCAGGGTCCAATGAAAAACTGTTTTTT. This chain connects TRBV18 to TRBJ1-4; D is ambiguous. V was clipped by 2 bases and J by 5 bases, with 6 bases between them. Germline V gene sequence: CDR1 KGHSH, CDR2 LQKENI. CDR3 size: 13 residues.

In DNA, the CDR3 is TGTGCCAGCAGCTTGGAACAGGGGGCCTACAATGAGCAGTTCTTC. Translating it yields CASSLEQGAYNEQFF. The V call is TRBV5-4, the J call TRBJ2-1; 8 bases fit TRBD1. Trimming at V came to 0 bases and at J to 2 bases, leaving 1 base not matched to a gene. The CDR3 sequence is 15 residues long. Germline CDR1 SGHNT, CDR2 YYREEE (reference sequence).

V gene TRBV6-1 combines with J gene TRBJ2-3; 10 bases fit TRBD1. J lost 6 bases, V lost 7 bases, and 7 bases had no gene match. Germline CDR1 reads MNHNS; CDR2 reads SASEGT. The CDR3 totals 14 residues. The CDR3, as DNA: TGTGCCAGCAAAAGACAGGGGGCGTATGATACGCAGTATTTT. This encodes CASKRQGAYDTQYF.

The chain uses TRBV6-5 and TRBJ2-7; 7 positions agree with TRBD1. This CDR3 has 16 residues. Germline-derived CDR1 and CDR2 are MNHEY and SVGAGI. Germline trimming cut 4 bases from V and 2 bases from J; bases unmatched to any gene: 11. The CDR3, as DNA: TGTGCCAGCAGTTCCCCGAGACAGGGAAAAACCTACGAGCAGTACTTC. It yields the protein CASSSPRQGKTYEQYF.

This clonotype was counted many times. This chain links TRBV29-1 with TRBJ2-5; 8 bases map to TRBD2. This CDR3 spans 13 amino acids. Germline CDR1 and CDR2: SQVTM and ANQGSEA. Trimming cost V 8 bases and J 5 bases; bases outside gene matches: 10. The CDR3 DNA reads as TGCAGCATAGAGCGGGGGCGGTTGGAGACCCAGTACTTC. This encodes CSIERGRLETQYF.